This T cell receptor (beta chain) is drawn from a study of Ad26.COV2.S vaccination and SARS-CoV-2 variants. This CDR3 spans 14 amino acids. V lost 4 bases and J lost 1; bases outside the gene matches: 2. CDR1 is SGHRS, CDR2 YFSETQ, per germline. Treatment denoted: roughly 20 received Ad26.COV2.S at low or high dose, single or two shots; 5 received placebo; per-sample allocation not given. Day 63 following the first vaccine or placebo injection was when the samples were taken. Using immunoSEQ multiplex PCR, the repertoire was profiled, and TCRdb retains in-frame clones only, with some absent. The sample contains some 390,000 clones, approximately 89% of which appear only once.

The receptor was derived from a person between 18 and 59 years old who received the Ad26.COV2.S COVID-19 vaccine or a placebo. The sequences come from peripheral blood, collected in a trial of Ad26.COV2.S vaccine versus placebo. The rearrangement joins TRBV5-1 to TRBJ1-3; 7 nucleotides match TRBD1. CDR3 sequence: CASSTQGSGNTIYF. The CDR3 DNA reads TGCGCCAGCAGCACACAGGGGTCTGGAAACACCATATATTTT.